The clone carrying this T cell receptor beta chain was observed a handful of times. The data derive from a study of blood T cells in healthy people across ages. Primers used in a second PCR of about 7 to 12 cycles were a sample-barcoded 5' primer and a J-beta primer mix. TCRdb redid the calling of the 5' RACE reads with MiXCR, one entry per CDR3 protein. The table includes about 1.5 million distinct CDR3 sequences, 35% to 45% detected once. Specimen: blood. This TCR was recovered from a woman younger than 30 in good health.

DNA for the CDR3: TGTGCCATCAGTTCGGGACACCAGCGGACCCAGTACTTC. It translates to CAISSGHQRTQYF. The rearrangement links TRBV10-3 to TRBJ2-7, with D possibly matching TRBD1 (6 bases). Near its end, the DNA agrees better with TRBJ2-5, so the J call may be wrong. This CDR3 has 13 residues. Germline CDR1 ENHRY, CDR2 SYGVKD.